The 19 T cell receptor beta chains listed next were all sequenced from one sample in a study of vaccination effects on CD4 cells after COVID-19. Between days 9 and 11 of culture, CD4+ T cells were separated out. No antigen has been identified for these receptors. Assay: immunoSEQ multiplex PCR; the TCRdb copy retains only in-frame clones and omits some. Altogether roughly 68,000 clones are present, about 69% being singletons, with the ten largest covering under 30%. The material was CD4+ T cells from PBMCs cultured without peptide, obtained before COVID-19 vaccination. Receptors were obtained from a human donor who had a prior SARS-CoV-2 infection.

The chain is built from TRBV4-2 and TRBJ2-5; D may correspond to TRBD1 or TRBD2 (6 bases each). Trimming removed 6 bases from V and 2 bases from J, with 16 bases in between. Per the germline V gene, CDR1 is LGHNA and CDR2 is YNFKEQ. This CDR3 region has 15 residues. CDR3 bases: TGTGCCAGCAGTCTAGCAACAGGGACTCAAGAGACCCAGTACTTC. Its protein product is CASSLATGTQETQYF.

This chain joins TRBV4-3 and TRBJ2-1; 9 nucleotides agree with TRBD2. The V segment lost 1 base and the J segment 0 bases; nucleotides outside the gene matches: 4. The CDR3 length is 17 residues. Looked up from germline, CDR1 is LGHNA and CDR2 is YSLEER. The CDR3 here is CASSQGTSESSYNEQFF. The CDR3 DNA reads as TGCGCCAGCAGCCAAGGGACTAGCGAAAGCTCCTACAATGAGCAGTTCTTC.

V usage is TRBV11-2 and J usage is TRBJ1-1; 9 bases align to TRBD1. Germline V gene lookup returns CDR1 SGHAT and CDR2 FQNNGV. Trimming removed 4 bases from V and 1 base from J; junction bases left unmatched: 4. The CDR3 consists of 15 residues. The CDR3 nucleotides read TGTGCCAGCAGCTCACCGGGACAGGGGAACACTGAAGCTTTCTTT. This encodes CASSSPGQGNTEAFF.

The CDR3: CASSSRGTDTQYF. CDR3 in DNA: TGTGCCAGCAGCTCCCGGGGGACAGATACGCAGTATTTT. V usage is TRBV7-2 and J usage is TRBJ2-3; D is perhaps TRBD2 (6 bases). V was clipped by 4 bases and J by 3 bases, with 8 bases between them. Germline V gene lookup returns CDR1 SGHTA and CDR2 FQGNSA. The CDR3 runs 13 residues. The variable domain in full, completed from reference TRBV7-2 and TRBJ2-3, reads GAGVSQSPSNKVTEKGKDVELRCDPISGHTALYWYRQSLGQGLEFLIYFQGNSAPDKSGLPSDRFSAERTGGSVSTLTIQRTQQEDSAVYLCASSSRGTDTQYFGPGTRLTVL.

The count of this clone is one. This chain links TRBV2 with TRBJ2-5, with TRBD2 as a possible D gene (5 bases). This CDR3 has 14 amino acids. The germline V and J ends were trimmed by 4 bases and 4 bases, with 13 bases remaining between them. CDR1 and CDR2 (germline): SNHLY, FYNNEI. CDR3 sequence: CASSALALGETQYF. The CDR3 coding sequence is TGTGCCAGCAGTGCCCTAGCATTAGGAGAGACCCAGTACTTC.

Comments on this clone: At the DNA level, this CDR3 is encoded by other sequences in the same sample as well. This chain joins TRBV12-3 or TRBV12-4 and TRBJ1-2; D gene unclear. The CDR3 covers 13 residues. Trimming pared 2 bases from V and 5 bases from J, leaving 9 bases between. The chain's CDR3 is CASSLNTNYGYTF. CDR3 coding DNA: TGTGCCAGCAGTTTAAACACGAATTATGGCTACACCTTC.

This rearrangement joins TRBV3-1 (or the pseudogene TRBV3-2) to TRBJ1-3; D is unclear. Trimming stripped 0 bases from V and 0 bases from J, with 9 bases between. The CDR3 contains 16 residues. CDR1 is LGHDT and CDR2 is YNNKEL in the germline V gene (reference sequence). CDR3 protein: CASSQDHSTSGNTIYF. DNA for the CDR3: TGTGCCAGCAGCCAAGATCACAGTACCTCTGGAAACACCATATATTTT.

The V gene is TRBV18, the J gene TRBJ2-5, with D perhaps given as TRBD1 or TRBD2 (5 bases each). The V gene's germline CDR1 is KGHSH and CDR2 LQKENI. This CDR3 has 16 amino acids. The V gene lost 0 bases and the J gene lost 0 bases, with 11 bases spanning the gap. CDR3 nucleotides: TGTGCCAGCTCACCACCTGAGAGGGGAGACCAAGAGACCCAGTACTTC. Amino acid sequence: CASSPPERGDQETQYF.

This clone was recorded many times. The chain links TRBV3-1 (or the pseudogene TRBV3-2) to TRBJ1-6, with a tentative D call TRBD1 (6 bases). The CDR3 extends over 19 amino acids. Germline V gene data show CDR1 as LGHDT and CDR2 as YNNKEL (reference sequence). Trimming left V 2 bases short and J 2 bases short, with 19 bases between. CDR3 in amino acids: CASSQRSVGGGAYNSPLHF. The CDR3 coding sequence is TGTGCCAGCAGCCAACGTTCCGTTGGCGGGGGCGCCTATAATTCACCCCTCCACTTT.

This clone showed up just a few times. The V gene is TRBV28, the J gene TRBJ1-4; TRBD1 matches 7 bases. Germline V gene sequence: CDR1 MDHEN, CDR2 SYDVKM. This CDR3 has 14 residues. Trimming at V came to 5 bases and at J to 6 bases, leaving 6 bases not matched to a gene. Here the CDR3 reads CASSIQGGHEKLFF. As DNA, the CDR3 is TGTGCCAGCAGTATTCAGGGGGGTCATGAAAAACTGTTTTTT.

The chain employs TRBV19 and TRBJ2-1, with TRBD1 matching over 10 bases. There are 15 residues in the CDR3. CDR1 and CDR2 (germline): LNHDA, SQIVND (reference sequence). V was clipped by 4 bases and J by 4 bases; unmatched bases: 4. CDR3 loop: CASSTRDRGYNEQFF. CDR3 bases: TGTGCCAGTAGTACACGGGACAGGGGATACAATGAGCAGTTCTTC.

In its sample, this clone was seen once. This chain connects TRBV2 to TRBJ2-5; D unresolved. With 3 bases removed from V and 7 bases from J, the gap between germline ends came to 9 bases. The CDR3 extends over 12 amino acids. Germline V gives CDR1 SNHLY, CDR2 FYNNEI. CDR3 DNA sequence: TGTGCCAGCAGTGACACGGACGTGACCCAGTACTTC. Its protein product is CASSDTDVTQYF. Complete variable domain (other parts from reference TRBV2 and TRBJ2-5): EPEVTQTPSHQVTQMGQEVILRCVPISNHLYFYWYRQILGQKVEFLVSFYNNEISEKSEIFDDQFSVERPDGSNFTLKIRSTKLEDSAMYFCASSDTDVTQYFGPGTRLLVL.

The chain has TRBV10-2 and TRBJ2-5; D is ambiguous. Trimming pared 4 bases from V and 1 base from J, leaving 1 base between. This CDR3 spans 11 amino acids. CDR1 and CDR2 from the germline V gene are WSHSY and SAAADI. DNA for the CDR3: TGCGCCAGCAGTGCCCAAGAGACCCAGTACTTC. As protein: CASSAQETQYF.

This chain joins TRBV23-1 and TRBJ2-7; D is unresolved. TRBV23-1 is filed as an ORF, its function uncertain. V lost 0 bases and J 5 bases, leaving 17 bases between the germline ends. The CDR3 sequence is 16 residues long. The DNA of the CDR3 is TGCGCCAGCAGTCAATCCAGCCCCCTAAGATTCCACGAGCAGTACTTC. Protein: CASSQSSPLRFHEQYF.

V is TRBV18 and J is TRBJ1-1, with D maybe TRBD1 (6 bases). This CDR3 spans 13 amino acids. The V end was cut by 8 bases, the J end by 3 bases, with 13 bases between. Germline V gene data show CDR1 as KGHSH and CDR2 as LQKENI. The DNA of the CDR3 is TGTGCCAGCCTCCAGGGGCGCCACACTGAAGCTTTCTTT. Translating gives CASLQGRHTEAFF. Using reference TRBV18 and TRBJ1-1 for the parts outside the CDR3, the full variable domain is NAGVMQNPRHLVRRRGQEARLRCSPMKGHSHVYWYRQLPEEGLKFMVYLQKENIIDESGMPKERFSAEFPKEGPSILRIQQVVRGDSAAYFCASLQGRHTEAFFGQGTRLTVV.

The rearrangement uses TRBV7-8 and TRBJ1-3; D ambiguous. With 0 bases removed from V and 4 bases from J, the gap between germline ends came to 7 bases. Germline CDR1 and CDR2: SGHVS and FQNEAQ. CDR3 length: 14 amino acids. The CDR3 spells CASSLAVRGNTIYF. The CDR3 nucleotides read TGTGCCAGCAGCTTAGCCGTACGGGGAAACACCATATATTTT.

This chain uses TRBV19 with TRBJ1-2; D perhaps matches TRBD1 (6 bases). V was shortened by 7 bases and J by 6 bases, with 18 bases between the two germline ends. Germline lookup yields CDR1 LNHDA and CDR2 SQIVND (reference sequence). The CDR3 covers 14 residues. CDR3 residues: CASTPAGASNGYTF. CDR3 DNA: TGTGCCAGTACCCCAGCGGGGGCTTCAAATGGCTACACCTTC. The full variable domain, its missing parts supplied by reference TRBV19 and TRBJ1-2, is DGGITQSPKYLFRKEGQNVTLSCEQNLNHDAMYWYRQDPGQGLRLIYYSQIVNDFQKGDIAEGYSVSREKKESFPLTVTSAQKNPTAFYLCASTPAGASNGYTFGSGTRLTVV.

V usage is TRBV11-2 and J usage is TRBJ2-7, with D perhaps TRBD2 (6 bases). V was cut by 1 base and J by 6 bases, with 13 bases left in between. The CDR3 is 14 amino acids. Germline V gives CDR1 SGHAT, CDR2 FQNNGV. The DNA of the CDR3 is TGTGCCAGCAGCTTAGTCGGGAGCTCGGGCGAGCAGTACTTC. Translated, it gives CASSLVGSSGEQYF.

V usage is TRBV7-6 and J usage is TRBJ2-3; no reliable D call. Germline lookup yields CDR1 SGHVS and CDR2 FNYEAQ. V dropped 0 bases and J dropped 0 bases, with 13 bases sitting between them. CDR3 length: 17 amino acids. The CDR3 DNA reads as TGTGCCAGCAGCTTAGCCGGAGTTACCCGGAGCACAGATACGCAGTATTTT. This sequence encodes CASSLAGVTRSTDTQYF.